This T cell receptor beta chain is from a study of blood T cells in healthy people across ages. This clonotype showed up just a few times. The use of a sample-barcoded 5' primer and a J-beta primer mix characterized a second PCR of roughly 6 to 11 cycles. TCRdb re-called the 5' RACE reads with MiXCR, one entry per CDR3 protein. This sample has fewer than 600,000 distinct CDR3 sequences, with roughly a quarter found just once. In germline, CDR1 is WSHSY, CDR2 SAAADI. This CDR3 has 15 residues. Trimming removed 2 bases from V and 8 bases from J, with 16 bases in between. This same sample was also part of a study on T cells of mothers and their children.

Material: blood. This clonotype was obtained from a boy younger than 10 in good health. The rearrangement links TRBV10-2 to TRBJ2-1; D gene ambiguous. The chain's CDR3 is CASSEDISPPHEQFF. Here the CDR3 DNA reads TGCGCCAGCAGTGAGGATATTAGCCCCCCCCATGAGCAGTTCTTC.